This T cell receptor (beta chain) was profiled in a study of blood T cell repertoires in COVID-19. Across the whole study: Material from acute and convalescent COVID-19 was sourced from the United States, Italy and Spain. PBMCs, B-cell-depleted T cells, or T cells provided the cDNA or gDNA that made up the material.

Recruited during active infection, patients (from Seattle) were subsequently followed longitudinally. The germline CDR1 and CDR2 sequences are SGHAT and FQNNGV. There are 15 residues in the CDR3. Deletions cut 4 bases from V and 0 bases from J, with 11 bases between. Per the original data handling: Reference gene primers were amplified, and this amplification served to estimate nucleated cell counts. Using immunoSEQ multiplex PCR, the repertoire was profiled, and TCRdb retains in-frame clones only, with some absent. From that table come the V and J calls and clone size; the DNA was used to work out D and trimming. This sample has approximately 280,000 clones; roughly 80% occur once, and the top ten carry about 1.6%.

What was sequenced was peripheral blood. V usage is TRBV11-2 and J usage is TRBJ2-3; possible D gene TRBD2, 5 bases. The clonotype was recovered from a human donor with COVID-19, enrolled during active disease. The donor label of this sample is uncertain. CDR3 coding DNA: TGTGCCAGCAGCTGGAGCGGTTCTAGCACAGATACGCAGTATTTT. It codes for CASSWSGSSTDTQYF.